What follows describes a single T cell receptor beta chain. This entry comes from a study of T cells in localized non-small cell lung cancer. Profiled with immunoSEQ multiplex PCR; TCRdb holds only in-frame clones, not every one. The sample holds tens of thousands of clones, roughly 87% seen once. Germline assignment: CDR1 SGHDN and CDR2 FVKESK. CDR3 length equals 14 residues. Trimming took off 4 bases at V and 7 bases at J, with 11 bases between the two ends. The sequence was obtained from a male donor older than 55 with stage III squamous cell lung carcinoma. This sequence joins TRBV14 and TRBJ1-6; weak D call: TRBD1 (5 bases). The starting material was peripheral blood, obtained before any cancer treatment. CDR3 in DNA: TGTGCCAGCAGCCTCCAGGGTTGGAATTCACCCCTCCACTTT. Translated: CASSLQGWNSPLHF.